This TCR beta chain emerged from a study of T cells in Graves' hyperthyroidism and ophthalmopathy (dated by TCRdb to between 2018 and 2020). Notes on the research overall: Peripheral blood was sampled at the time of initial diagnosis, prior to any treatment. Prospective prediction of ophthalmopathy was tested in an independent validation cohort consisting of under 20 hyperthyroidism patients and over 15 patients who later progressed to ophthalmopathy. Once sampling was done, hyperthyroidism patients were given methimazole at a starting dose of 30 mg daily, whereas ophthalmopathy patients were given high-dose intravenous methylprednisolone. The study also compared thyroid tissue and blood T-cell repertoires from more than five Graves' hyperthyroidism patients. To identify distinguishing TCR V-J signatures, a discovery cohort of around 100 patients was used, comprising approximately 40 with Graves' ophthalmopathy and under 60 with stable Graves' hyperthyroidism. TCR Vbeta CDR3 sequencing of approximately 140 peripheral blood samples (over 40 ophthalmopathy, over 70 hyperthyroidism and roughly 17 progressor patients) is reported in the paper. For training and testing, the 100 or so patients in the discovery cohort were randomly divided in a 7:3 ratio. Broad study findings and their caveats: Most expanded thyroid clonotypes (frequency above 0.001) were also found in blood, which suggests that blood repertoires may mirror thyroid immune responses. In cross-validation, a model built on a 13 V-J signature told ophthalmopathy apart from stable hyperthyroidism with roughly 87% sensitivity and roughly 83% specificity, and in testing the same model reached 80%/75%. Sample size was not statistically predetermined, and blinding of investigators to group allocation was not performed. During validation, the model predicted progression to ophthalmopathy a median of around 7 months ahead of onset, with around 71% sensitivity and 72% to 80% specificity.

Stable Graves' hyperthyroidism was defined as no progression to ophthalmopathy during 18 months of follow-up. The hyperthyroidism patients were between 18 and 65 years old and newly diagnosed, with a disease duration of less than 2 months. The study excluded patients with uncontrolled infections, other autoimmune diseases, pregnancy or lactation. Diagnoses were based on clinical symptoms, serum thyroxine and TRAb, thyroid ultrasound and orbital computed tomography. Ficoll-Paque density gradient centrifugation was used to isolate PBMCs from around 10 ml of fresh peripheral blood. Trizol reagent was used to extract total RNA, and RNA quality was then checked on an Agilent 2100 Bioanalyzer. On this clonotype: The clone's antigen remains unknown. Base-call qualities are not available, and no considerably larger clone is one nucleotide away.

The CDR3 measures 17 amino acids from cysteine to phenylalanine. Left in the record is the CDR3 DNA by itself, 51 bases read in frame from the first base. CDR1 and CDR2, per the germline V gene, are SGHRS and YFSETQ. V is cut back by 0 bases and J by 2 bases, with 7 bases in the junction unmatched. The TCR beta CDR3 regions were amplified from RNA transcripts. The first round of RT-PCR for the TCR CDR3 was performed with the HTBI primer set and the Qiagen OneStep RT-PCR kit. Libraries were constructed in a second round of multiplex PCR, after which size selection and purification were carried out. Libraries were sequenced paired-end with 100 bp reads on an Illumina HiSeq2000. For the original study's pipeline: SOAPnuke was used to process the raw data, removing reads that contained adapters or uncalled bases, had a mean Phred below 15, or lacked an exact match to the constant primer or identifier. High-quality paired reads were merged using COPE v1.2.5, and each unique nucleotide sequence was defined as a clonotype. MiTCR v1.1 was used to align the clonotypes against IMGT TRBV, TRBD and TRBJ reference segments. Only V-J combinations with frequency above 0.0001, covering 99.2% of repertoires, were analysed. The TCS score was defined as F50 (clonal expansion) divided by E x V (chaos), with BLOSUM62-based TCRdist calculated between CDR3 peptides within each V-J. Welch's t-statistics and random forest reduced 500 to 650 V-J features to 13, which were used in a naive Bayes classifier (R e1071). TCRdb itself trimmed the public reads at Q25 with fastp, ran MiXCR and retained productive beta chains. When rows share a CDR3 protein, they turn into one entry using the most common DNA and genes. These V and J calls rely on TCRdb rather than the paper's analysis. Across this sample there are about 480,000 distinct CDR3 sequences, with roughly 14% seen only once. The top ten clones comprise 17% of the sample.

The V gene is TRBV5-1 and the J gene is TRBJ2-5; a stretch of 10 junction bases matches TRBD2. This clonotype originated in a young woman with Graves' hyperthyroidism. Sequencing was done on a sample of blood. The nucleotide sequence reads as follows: TGCGCCAGCAGCTTGGGGCTAGCGGGAGATCTGCAAGAGACCCAGTACTTC. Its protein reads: CASSLGLAGDLQETQYF.